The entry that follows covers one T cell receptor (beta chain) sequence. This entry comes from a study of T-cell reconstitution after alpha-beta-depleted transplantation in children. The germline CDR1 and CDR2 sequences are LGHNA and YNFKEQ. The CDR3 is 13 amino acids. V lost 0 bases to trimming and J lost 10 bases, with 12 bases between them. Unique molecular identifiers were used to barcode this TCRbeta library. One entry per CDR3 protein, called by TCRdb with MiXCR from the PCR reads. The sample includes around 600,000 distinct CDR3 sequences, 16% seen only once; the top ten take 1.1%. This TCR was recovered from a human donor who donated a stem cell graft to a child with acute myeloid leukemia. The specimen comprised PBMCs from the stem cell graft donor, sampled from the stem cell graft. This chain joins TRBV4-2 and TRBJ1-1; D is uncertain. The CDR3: CASSQETGSGAFF. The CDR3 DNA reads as TGTGCCAGCAGCCAAGAAACGGGGTCTGGAGCTTTCTTT.